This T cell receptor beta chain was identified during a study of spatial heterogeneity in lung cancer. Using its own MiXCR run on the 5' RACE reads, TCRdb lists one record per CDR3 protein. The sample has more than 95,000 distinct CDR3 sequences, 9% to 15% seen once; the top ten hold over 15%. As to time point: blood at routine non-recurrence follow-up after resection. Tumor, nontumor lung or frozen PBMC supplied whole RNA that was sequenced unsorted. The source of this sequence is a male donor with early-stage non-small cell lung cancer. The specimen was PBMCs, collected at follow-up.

CDR3 sequence reads: CASITGAGANVLTF. DNA for the CDR3: TGTGCCAGCATTACAGGGGCTGGGGCCAACGTCCTGACTTTC. The chain joins TRBV2 to TRBJ2-6; the match to TRBD1 covers 7 bases. V shed 7 bases and J 2 bases; nucleotides not matched to a gene: 2. The CDR3 loop spans 14 amino acids. Germline-derived CDR1 and CDR2 are SNHLY and FYNNEI.